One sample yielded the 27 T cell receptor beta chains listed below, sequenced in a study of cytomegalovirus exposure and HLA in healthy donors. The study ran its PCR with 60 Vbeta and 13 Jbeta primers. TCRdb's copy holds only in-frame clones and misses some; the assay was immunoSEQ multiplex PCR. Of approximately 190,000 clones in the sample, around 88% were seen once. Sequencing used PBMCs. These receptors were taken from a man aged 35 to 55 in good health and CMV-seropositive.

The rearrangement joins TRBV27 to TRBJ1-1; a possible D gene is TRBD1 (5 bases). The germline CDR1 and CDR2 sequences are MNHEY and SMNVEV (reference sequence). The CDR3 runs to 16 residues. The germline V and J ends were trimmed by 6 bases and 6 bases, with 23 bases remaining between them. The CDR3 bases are TGTGCCAGCAGCTCCCTCAAGGGGCGAGGATTACCTGAAGCTTTCTTT. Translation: CASSSLKGRGLPEAFF.

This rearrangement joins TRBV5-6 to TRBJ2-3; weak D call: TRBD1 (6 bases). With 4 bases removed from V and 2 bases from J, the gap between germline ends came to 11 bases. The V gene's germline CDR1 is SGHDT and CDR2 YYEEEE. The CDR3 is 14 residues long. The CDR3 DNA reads TGTGCCAGCAGCCGTCAGGGGATCACAGATACGCAGTATTTT. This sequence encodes CASSRQGITDTQYF.

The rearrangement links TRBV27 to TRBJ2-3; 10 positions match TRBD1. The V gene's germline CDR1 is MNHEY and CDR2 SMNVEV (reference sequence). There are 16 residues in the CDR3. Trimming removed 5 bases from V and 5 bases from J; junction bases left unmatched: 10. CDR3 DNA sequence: TGTGCCAGCAGTCTGACCCGGGACAGGGGAGTAGATACGCAGTATTTT. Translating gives CASSLTRDRGVDTQYF.

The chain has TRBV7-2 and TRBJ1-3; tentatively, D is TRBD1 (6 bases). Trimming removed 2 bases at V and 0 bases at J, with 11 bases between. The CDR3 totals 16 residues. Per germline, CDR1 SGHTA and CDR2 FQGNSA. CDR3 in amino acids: CASSLFGGSSGNTIYF. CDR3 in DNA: TGTGCCAGCAGCTTATTTGGGGGCAGCTCTGGAAACACCATATATTTT.

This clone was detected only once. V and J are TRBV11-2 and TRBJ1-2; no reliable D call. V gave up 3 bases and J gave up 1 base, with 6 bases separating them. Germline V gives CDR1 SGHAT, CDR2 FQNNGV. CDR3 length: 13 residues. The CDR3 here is CASSLTNNYGYTF. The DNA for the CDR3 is TGTGCCAGCAGCTTGACAAATAACTATGGCTACACCTTC.

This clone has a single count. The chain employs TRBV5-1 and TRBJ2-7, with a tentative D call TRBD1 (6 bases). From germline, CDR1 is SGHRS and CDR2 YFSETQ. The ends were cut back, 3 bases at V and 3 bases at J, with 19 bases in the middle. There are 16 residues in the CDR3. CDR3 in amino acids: CASSSGLGAIYYEQYF. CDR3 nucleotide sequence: TGCGCCAGCAGCTCCGGATTGGGGGCTATCTACTACGAGCAGTACTTC.

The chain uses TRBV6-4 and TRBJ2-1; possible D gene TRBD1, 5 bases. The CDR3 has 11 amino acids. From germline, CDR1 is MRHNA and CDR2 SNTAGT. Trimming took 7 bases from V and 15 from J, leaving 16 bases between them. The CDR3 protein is CASTHQGMSFF. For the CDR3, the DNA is TGTGCCAGCACTCACCAGGGTATGTCGTTCTTC.

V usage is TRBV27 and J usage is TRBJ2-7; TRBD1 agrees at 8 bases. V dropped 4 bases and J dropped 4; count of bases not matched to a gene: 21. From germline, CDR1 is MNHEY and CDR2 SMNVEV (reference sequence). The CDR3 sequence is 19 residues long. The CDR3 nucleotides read TGTGCCAGCAGTTCCGTAACCCCCTCTGACAGGGGATGGGAGTACGAGCAGTACTTC. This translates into CASSSVTPSDRGWEYEQYF.

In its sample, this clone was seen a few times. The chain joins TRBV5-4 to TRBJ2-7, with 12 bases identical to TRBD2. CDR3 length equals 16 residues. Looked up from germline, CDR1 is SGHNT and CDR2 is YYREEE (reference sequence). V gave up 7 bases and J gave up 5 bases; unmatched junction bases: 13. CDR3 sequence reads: CASSLNQLAGGHEQYF. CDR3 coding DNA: TGTGCCAGCTCGCTTAACCAACTAGCGGGAGGCCACGAGCAGTACTTC.

The CDR3 nucleotides read TGCGCCAGCAGCTTGCAGGTTGCTAACTATGGCTACACCTTC. Translating it yields CASSLQVANYGYTF. The chain employs TRBV5-1 and TRBJ1-2, with D hard to call. The germline CDR1 and CDR2 sequences are SGHRS and YFSETQ. V was trimmed by 1 base and J by 0 bases, leaving 7 bases between them. CDR3 length equals 14 residues.

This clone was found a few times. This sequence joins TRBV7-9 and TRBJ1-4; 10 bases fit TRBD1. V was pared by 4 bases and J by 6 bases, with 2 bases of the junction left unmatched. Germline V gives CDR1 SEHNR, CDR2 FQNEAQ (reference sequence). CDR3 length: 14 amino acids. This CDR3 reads CASSSGTGDEKLFF. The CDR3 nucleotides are TGTGCCAGCAGCTCCGGGACAGGGGATGAAAAACTGTTTTTT.

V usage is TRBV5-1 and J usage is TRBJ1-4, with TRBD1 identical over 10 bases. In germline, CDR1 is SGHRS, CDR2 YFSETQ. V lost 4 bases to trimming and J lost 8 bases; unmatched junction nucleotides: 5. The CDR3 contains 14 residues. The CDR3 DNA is TGCGCCAGCAGCCGAGGGACAGGGGAAGAAAAACTGTTTTTT. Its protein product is CASSRGTGEEKLFF.

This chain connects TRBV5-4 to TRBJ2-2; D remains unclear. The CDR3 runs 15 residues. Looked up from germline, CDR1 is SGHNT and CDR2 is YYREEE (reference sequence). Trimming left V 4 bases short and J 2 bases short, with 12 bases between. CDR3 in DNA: TGTGCCAGCAGCCGCGGCGATTTAAACACCGGGGAGCTGTTTTTT. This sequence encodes CASSRGDLNTGELFF. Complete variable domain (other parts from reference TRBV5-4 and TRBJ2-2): ETGVTQSPTHLIKTRGQQVTLRCSSQSGHNTVSWYQQALGQGPQFIFQYYREEENGRGNFPPRFSGLQFPNYSSELNVNALELDDSALYLCASSRGDLNTGELFFGEGSRLTVL.

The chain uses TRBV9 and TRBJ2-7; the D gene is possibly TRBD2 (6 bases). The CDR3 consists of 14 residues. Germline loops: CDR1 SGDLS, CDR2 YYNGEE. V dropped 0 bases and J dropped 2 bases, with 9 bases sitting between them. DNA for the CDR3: TGTGCCAGCAGCGTAGAGGCGGGAACCTACGAGCAGTACTTC. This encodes CASSVEAGTYEQYF.

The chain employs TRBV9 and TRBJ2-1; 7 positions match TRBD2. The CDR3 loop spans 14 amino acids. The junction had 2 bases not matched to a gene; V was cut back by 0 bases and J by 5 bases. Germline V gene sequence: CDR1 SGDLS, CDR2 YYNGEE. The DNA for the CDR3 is TGTGCCAGCAGCGTAGAACTAGCGAACAATGAGCAGTTCTTC. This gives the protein CASSVELANNEQFF. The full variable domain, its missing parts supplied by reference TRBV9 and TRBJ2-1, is DSGVTQTPKHLITATGQRVTLRCSPRSGDLSVYWYQQSLDQGLQFLIQYYNGEERAKGNILERFSAQQFPDLHSELNLSSLELGDSALYFCASSVELANNEQFFGPGTRLTVL.

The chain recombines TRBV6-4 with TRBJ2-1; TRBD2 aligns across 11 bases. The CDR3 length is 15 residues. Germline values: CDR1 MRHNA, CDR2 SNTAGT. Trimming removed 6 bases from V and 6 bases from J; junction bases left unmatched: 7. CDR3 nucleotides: TGTGCCAGCAGGCAAACTAGCGGGAGTTTCAATGAGCAGTTCTTC. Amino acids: CASRQTSGSFNEQFF.

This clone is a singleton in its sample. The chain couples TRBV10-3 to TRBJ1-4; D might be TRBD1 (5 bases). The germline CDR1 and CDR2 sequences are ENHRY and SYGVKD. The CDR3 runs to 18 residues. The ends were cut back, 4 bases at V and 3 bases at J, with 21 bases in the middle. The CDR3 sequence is CAISGGDNRIRSNEKLFF. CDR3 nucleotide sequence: TGTGCCATCAGTGGGGGCGACAACCGGATAAGGTCTAATGAAAAACTGTTTTTT.

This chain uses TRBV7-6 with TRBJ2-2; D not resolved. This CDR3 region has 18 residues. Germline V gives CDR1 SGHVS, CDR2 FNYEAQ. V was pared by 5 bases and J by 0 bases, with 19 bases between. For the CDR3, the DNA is TGTGCCAGCAGCGACCGAATGAGGAAGACTGCGAACACCGGGGAGCTGTTTTTT. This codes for CASSDRMRKTANTGELFF.

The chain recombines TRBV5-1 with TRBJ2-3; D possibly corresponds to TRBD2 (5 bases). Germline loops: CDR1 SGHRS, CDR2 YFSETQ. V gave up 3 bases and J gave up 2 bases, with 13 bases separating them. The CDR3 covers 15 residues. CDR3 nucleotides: TGCGCCAGCAGCTCGGACTTCCGGATCACAGATACGCAGTATTTT. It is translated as CASSSDFRITDTQYF.

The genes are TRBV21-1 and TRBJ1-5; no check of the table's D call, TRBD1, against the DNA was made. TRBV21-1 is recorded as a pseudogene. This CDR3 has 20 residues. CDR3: CASGRQGPFLALCSNQPQHF. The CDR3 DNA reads TGTGCCAGCGGCCGACAGGGGCCTTTTTTGGCACTGTGTAGCAATCAGCCCCAGCATTTT.

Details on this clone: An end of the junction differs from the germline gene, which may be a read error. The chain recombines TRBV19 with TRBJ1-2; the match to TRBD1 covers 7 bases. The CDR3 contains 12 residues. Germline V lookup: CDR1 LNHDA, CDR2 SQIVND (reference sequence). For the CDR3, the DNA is TGTGCCAGTAGTCCACGACAGGGACCACTGAGATTC. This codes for CASSPRQGPLRF.

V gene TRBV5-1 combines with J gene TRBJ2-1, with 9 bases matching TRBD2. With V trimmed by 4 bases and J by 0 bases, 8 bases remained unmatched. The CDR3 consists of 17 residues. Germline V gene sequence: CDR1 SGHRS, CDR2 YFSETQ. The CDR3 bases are TGCGCCAGCAGCCAAAGGACTAGCGCGAGCTCCTACAATGAGCAGTTCTTC. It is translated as CASSQRTSASSYNEQFF. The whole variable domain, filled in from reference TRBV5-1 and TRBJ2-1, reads KAGVTQTPRYLIKTRGQQVTLSCSPISGHRSVSWYQQTPGQGLQFLFEYFSETQRNKGNFPGRFSGRQFSNSRSEMNVSTLELGDSALYLCASSQRTSASSYNEQFFGPGTRLTVL.

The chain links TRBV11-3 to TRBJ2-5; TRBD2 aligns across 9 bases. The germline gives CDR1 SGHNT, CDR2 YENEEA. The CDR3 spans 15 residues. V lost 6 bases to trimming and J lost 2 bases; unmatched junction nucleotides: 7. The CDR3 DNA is TGTGCCAGCAGTCCCGGGACTAGCAGACAAGAGACCCAGTACTTC. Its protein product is CASSPGTSRQETQYF.

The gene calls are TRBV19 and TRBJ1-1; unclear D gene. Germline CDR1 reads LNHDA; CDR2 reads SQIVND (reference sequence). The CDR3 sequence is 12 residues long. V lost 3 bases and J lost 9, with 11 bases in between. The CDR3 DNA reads TGTGCCAGTAGTATGTCTAGGACTCAAGCTTTCTTT. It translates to CASSMSRTQAFF.

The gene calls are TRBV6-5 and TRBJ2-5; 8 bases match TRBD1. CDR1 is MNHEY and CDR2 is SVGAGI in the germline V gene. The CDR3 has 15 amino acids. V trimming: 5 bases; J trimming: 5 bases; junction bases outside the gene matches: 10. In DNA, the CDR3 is TGTGCCAGCAGTAAACGGGACAGGCAGGGGGAGACCCAGTACTTC. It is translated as CASSKRDRQGETQYF.

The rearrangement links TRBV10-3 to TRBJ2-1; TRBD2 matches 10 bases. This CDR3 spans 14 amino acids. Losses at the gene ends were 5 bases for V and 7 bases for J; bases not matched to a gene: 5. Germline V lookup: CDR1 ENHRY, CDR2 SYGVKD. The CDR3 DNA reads TGTGCCATCAGTAGCGGGAGGGCCATGAATGAGCAGTTCTTC. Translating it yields CAISSGRAMNEQFF.

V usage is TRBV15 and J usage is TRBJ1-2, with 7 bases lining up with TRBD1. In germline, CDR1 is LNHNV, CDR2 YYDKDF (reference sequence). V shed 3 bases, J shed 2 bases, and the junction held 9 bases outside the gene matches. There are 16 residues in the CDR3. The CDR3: CATSRGSTGRNYGYTF. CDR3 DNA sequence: TGTGCCACCAGCAGGGGGTCGACAGGGCGCAACTATGGCTACACCTTC.